This T cell receptor (beta chain) was identified during a study of blood T cell repertoires in COVID-19. This clone was observed once. The protocol was immunoSEQ multiplex PCR, while the TCRdb copy is restricted to in-frame clones and leaves out a portion. The sample includes about 190,000 clones, about 86% of them seen just once. Participants came from roughly 23 US areas, aged roughly 18 to 100 years. Researchers sorted participants into cohorts using their self-reported clinical history. The CDR3 is 14 residues long. Between the trimmed V and J ends, which lost 5 bases and 6 bases, there was a span of 16 bases. Germline loops: CDR1 SEHNR, CDR2 FQNEAQ (reference sequence).

The specimen sequenced was PBMCs or T cells enriched from blood (not recorded which). The clonotype comes from a woman aged 40-49 years in a cohort exposed to, infected with or recovered from COVID-19 (not recorded which). The V gene is TRBV7-9, the J gene TRBJ1-1; D is undetermined. CDR3 sequence reads: CASSRVSSSAEAFF. CDR3 sequence (DNA): TGTGCCAGCAGCAGGGTCTCGAGTTCCGCTGAAGCTTTCTTT.